The clone carrying this TCR beta chain was seen only once. The antigen remains undetermined. Treatment defined: oral pan-JAK inhibitor, 5-10 mg twice daily. Alopecia areata patients provided lesional scalp punch biopsies and peripheral blood. The sequencing template was cDNA reverse transcribed from extracted RNA. TCRdb keeps only in-frame clones here, not all; method: immunoSEQ multiplex PCR. The data contain more than 130,000 clones, roughly 82% of them seen just once; the ten biggest clones take up roughly 25%. The record originates from a study of CD8+ T cells in alopecia areata. Germline CDR1 and CDR2: SGHTA and FQGNSA. The CDR3 sequence is 13 residues long. V dropped 4 bases and J dropped 3 bases, with 10 bases sitting between them. The study's findings and limits: Persistence of many expanded lesional clones was seen in scalp and blood during tofacitinib.

This rearrangement joins TRBV7-2 to TRBJ2-7; D might be TRBD1 or TRBD2, each matching 5 bases. The input for sequencing was CD8+ T cells sorted from blood, taken at week 4, from a patient treated with tofacitinib. The sequence was collected from a human donor with alopecia areata. The CDR3 DNA follows: TGTGCCAGCAGCTCCTGGGACGGCTACGAGCAGTACTTC. Translating gives CASSSWDGYEQYF.